Each of the 10 T cell receptor beta chains below was sequenced from the same sample in a study of cytomegalovirus exposure and HLA in healthy donors. The PCR used 60 Vbeta and 13 Jbeta primers. TCRdb keeps only in-frame clones here, not all; method: immunoSEQ multiplex PCR. The repertoire holds more than 100,000 clones, with approximately 80% as singletons. The sequencing sample was made of PBMCs. The source of these receptors is a man between 50 and 59 years old in good health and CMV-seronegative.

V gene TRBV7-2 combines with J gene TRBJ1-1, with 7 positions matching TRBD1. This CDR3 has 15 residues. The germline V gene has CDR1 SGHTA and CDR2 FQGNSA. V gave up 3 bases and J gave up 4 bases; unmatched junction bases: 8. CDR3 in amino acids: CASSFRTGEGTEAFF. For the CDR3, the DNA is TGTGCCAGCAGCTTTAGAACAGGGGAAGGCACTGAAGCTTTCTTT.

CDR3 in DNA: TGTGCCAGTAGTTTTACCCTGGACTGGAACTCCTACGAGCAGTACTTC. Residues: CASSFTLDWNSYEQYF. The rearrangement uses TRBV19 and TRBJ2-7, with D tentatively TRBD2 (5 bases). V lost 5 bases, J lost 0 bases, and 17 bases lay in between. Germline CDR1 and CDR2: LNHDA and SQIVND (reference sequence). CDR3 size: 16 residues.

The chain combines TRBV7-3 with TRBJ2-5, with D hard to call. This CDR3 is 16 amino acids long. Germline CDR1 is SGHTA and CDR2 is FQGTGA. V was shortened by 1 base and J by 5 bases, with 17 bases between the two germline ends. The CDR3 protein is CASSLIGASEKETQYF. CDR3 nucleotide sequence: TGTGCCAGCAGCTTAATAGGCGCCAGCGAGAAGGAGACCCAGTACTTC.

The chain is built from TRBV7-6 and TRBJ2-3; TRBD2 matches 10 bases. This CDR3 has 16 residues. Germline V lookup: CDR1 SGHVS, CDR2 FNYEAQ. V lost 4 bases and J lost 2; bases outside the gene matches: 6. CDR3 coding DNA: TGTGCCAGCAGCTCGGTAGCGGGGGGCTTCACAGATACGCAGTATTTT. Its protein product is CASSSVAGGFTDTQYF.

The chain combines TRBV28 with TRBJ2-7; D perhaps matches TRBD2 (5 bases). From germline, CDR1 is MDHEN and CDR2 SYDVKM. The CDR3 covers 11 residues. V was trimmed by 9 bases and J by 3 bases, leaving 9 bases between them. Written as DNA, the CDR3 is TGTGCCAGAACTAGGTACTACGAGCAGTACTTC. This gives the protein CARTRYYEQYF. The full variable domain, in which reference TRBV28 and TRBJ2-7 provide the parts outside the CDR3, is DVKVTQSSRYLVKRTGEKVFLECVQDMDHENMFWYRQDPGLGLRLIYFSYDVKMKEKGDIPEGYSVSREKKERFSLILESASTNQTSMYLCARTRYYEQYFGPGTRLTVT.

This rearrangement joins TRBV28 to TRBJ2-4, with TRBD2 as a possible D gene (5 bases). CDR1 and CDR2 from the germline V gene are MDHEN and SYDVKM. V dropped 6 bases and J dropped 0 bases, with 15 bases sitting between them. The CDR3 runs 16 residues. The CDR3 nucleotides are TGTGCCAGCAGACCCCAGCGCGGACTAGCCAAAAACATTCAGTACTTC. Its protein product is CASRPQRGLAKNIQYF.

This chain connects TRBV7-2 to TRBJ2-7; possibly TRBD1 for D (5 bases). Trimming pared 3 bases from V and 7 bases from J, leaving 19 bases between. Germline V gives CDR1 SGHTA, CDR2 FQGNSA. The CDR3 has 15 residues. The CDR3 is CASSFEGAPPGEQYF. The CDR3 DNA reads TGTGCCAGCAGCTTCGAAGGGGCCCCTCCAGGGGAGCAGTACTTC. The whole variable domain, filled in from reference TRBV7-2 and TRBJ2-7, reads GAGVSQSPSNKVTEKGKDVELRCDPISGHTALYWYRQSLGQGLEFLIYFQGNSAPDKSGLPSDRFSAERTGGSVSTLTIQRTQQEDSAVYLCASSFEGAPPGEQYFGPGTRLTVT.

The chain is built from TRBV9 and TRBJ2-1, with 10 bases identical to TRBD2. CDR1 and CDR2 from the germline V gene are SGDLS and YYNGEE. J lost 6 bases, V lost 5 bases, and 8 bases had no gene match. The CDR3 has 15 amino acids. CDR3 sequence (DNA): TGTGCCAGCAGTGAGCGGACTAGCGGAATCAATGAGCAGTTCTTC. Its translation is CASSERTSGINEQFF.

V and J are TRBV4-3 and TRBJ1-6; no firm D call. This CDR3 contains 15 residues. Germline V gene sequence: CDR1 LGHNA, CDR2 YSLEER. V lost 1 base to trimming and J lost 7 bases, with 11 bases between them. This chain's CDR3 is CASSQAPVVNSPLHF. In DNA form, the CDR3 reads TGCGCCAGCAGCCAAGCCCCGGTTGTAAATTCACCCCTCCACTTT.

This rearrangement joins TRBV27 to TRBJ2-7; 9 positions agree with TRBD1. The trim removed 4 bases at V and 7 bases at J, leaving 8 bases unmatched. The CDR3 loop spans 14 amino acids. Germline V gives CDR1 MNHEY, CDR2 SMNVEV (reference sequence). For the CDR3, the DNA is TGTGCCAGCAGTTCGGGACAGGGCCCTCGGGAGCAGTACTTC. Amino acids: CASSSGQGPREQYF.